These 17 T cell receptor beta chains share one sample of origin, sequenced in a study of post-analysis software for immune sequencing data. Study-wide results and limits: In patients, TRBV5-6, TRBV5-1 and TRBV20-1 belonged to roughly five TRBV segments found more frequently than in controls.

Antigens of these TCRs are unknown. Unique molecular identifiers featured in each of the TCR beta cDNA libraries. TCRdb fed the PCR reads into MiXCR, producing one record per CDR3 protein. The sample has roughly 410,000 distinct CDR3 sequences, approximately 38% seen once. The sequenced material came from blood. Receptors originate from a girl aged 10 to 17 with multiple sclerosis.

This sequence joins TRBV7-3 and TRBJ2-7, with D possibly being TRBD1 or TRBD2 (5 bases each). The CDR3 contains 14 residues. V lost 0 bases to trimming and J lost 3 bases, with 9 bases between them. Germline V gives CDR1 SGHTA, CDR2 FQGTGA. This chain's CDR3 is CASSLTGAGYEQYF. Here the CDR3 DNA reads TGTGCCAGCAGCTTAACAGGGGCGGGCTACGAGCAGTACTTC. Based on the CDR3 plus reference TRBV7-3 and TRBJ2-7, the full variable domain is GAGVSQTPSNKVTEKGKYVELRCDPISGHTALYWYRQSLGQGPEFLIYFQGTGAADDSGLPNDRFFAVRPEGSVSTLKIQRTERGDSAVYLCASSLTGAGYEQYFGPGTRLTVT.

This clonotype was picked up a small number of times. The chain combines TRBV5-1 with TRBJ2-6; no reliable D call. This CDR3 is built from 18 residues. The V end was cut by 0 bases, the J end by 0 bases, with 13 bases between. Germline CDR1 SGHRS, CDR2 YFSETQ. CDR3 nucleotide sequence: TGCGCCAGCAGCTTGGGCGGCAGTCTAAGCTCTGGGGCCAACGTCCTGACTTTC. It specifies CASSLGGSLSSGANVLTF.

The chain has TRBV3-1 and TRBJ2-1; D call uncertain. This CDR3 has 14 residues. Deletions cut 1 base from V and 1 base from J, with 5 bases between. CDR1 and CDR2 (germline): LGHDT, YNNKEL (reference sequence). The chain's CDR3 is CASSQAVSYNEQFF. CDR3 DNA: TGTGCCAGCAGCCAAGCGGTGTCCTACAATGAGCAGTTCTTC.

This clonotype has only one observation. CDR3 in amino acids: CASRTGGGGYTF. The CDR3 region has the DNA TGTGCCAGCAGGACAGGGGGTGGTGGCTACACCTTC. V and J are TRBV12-3 or TRBV12-4 and TRBJ1-2; 9 bases are a match to TRBD1. Unmatched junction bases numbered 3, after V lost 6 bases and J lost 7 bases. This CDR3 contains 12 residues.

Notes on this clonotype: Being one base from a much bigger clone, this may be a read error. The genes are TRBV20-1 and TRBJ2-1; 8 bases match TRBD2. This CDR3 is built from 14 residues. The germline V gene encodes CDR1 DFQATT and CDR2 SNEGSKA (reference sequence). J gave up 5 bases and V 2 bases, and 5 bases lay outside the gene matches. The CDR3 reads CSARPWTSHNEQFF. CDR3 nucleotide sequence: TGCAGTGCTAGACCTTGGACTAGCCACAATGAGCAGTTCTTC.

Comments on this clonotype: Relative to the germline gene, one junction end is altered; a read error may explain this. The chain recombines TRBV12-3 or TRBV12-4 with TRBJ1-2, with D hard to call. This CDR3 has 15 amino acids. CDR3 bases: TGTGCCTGCAGTTCGGGGTTTCCCCGTAATTATGGCTACACCTTC. Translating gives CACSSGFPRNYGYTF.

This clonotype was observed a few times. The rearrangement links TRBV27 to TRBJ2-7; D perhaps matches TRBD1 (6 bases). V gave up 4 bases and J gave up 6 bases, with 13 bases separating them. Germline CDR1 MNHEY, CDR2 SMNVEV (reference sequence). CDR3 length equals 13 residues. The DNA of the CDR3 is TGTGCCAGCAGTTACAGGGTTCTCTCCGAGCAGTACTTC. Encoded protein: CASSYRVLSEQYF.

This clonotype was detected only a few times. This chain uses TRBV15 with TRBJ2-7, with 11 bases aligning to TRBD2. The CDR3 totals 15 residues. V lost 2 bases and J lost 4; bases outside the gene matches: 4. Germline V gives CDR1 LNHNV, CDR2 YYDKDF (reference sequence). Written as DNA, the CDR3 is TGTGCCACCAGCAGACACCCTAGCGGGGGGTACGAGCAGTACTTC. This sequence encodes CATSRHPSGGYEQYF.

CDR3 DNA: TGTGCCAGCAGCCAACAGGCGGGGGTGACAGATACGCAGTATTTT. This codes for CASSQQAGVTDTQYF. The chain couples TRBV3-1 to TRBJ2-3; 7 bases align to TRBD2. Germline-derived CDR1 and CDR2 are LGHDT and YNNKEL (reference sequence). The J segment lost 3 bases and the V segment lost 2 bases, leaving 5 bases of the junction unmatched. The CDR3 consists of 15 residues.

V is TRBV15 and J is TRBJ1-5; 11 bases are shared with TRBD1. V trimming: 2 bases; J trimming: 4 bases; junction bases outside the gene matches: 4. The CDR3 loop spans 16 amino acids. Germline lookup yields CDR1 LNHNV and CDR2 YYDKDF (reference sequence). The CDR3 coding sequence is TGTGCCACCAGCAGATTGGGACAGGGGGGGAATCAGCCCCAGCATTTT. It specifies CATSRLGQGGNQPQHF.

This chain uses TRBV3-1 with TRBJ2-3; no clear D. The CDR3 runs 12 residues. The germline V and J ends were trimmed by 4 bases and 7 bases, with 9 bases remaining between them. Germline V lookup: CDR1 LGHDT, CDR2 YNNKEL (reference sequence). The CDR3 is CASSPEGNTQYF. CDR3 DNA: TGTGCCAGCAGCCCCGAAGGGAATACGCAGTATTTT.

This clonotype came up once. The chain joins TRBV5-1 to TRBJ2-7; the match to TRBD1 covers 9 bases. In germline, CDR1 is SGHRS, CDR2 YFSETQ. J gave up 7 bases and V 3 bases, and 8 bases lay outside the gene matches. This CDR3 has 14 amino acids. CDR3 bases: TGCGCCAGCAGCTCGAGTGGGGACAGGGCTGAGCAGTACTTC. This translates into CASSSSGDRAEQYF.

CDR3 DNA sequence: TGTGCCAGCAGCCTGGACTATAGCTATGGCTACACCTTC. Translated, it gives CASSLDYSYGYTF. The V call is TRBV7-2, the J call TRBJ1-2; D is undetermined. Germline CDR1 and CDR2: SGHTA and FQGNSA. This CDR3 has 13 residues. The ends were cut back, 5 bases at V and 4 bases at J, with 11 bases in the middle. The full variable domain, its missing parts supplied by reference TRBV7-2 and TRBJ1-2, is GAGVSQSPSNKVTEKGKDVELRCDPISGHTALYWYRQSLGQGLEFLIYFQGNSAPDKSGLPSDRFSAERTGGSVSTLTIQRTQQEDSAVYLCASSLDYSYGYTFGSGTRLTVV.

As regards this clonotype: The junction departs from germline at one end; a sequencing error may be responsible. The genes are TRBV20-1 and TRBJ2-3; 11 nucleotides align to TRBD2. Germline V lookup: CDR1 DFQATT, CDR2 SNEGSKA (reference sequence). The CDR3 totals 16 residues. The chain's CDR3 is CSASRLAGPNTDTKYF. The CDR3 nucleotides are TGCAGTGCTAGTAGACTAGCGGGGCCGAACACAGATACGAAGTATTTT.

V and J are TRBV4-1 and TRBJ2-7; D uncertain. From germline, CDR1 is MGHRA and CDR2 YSYEKL. V was trimmed by 0 bases and J by 0 bases, leaving 9 bases between them. The CDR3 extends over 15 amino acids. The CDR3 DNA follows: TGCGCCAGCAGCCAAGATCACATCCCCTCCTACGAGCAGTACTTC. Its protein is CASSQDHIPSYEQYF.

This chain links TRBV12-3 or TRBV12-4 with TRBJ1-2; D is unclear. The CDR3 has 17 amino acids. The V and J ends lost 5 bases and 0 bases respectively, with 19 bases between them. Here the CDR3 reads CASSHQLHDWANYGYTF. The CDR3 bases are TGTGCCAGCAGTCACCAACTGCACGACTGGGCTAACTATGGCTACACCTTC.

As for this clonotype: One junction end disagrees with the germline gene, perhaps due to a read error. The chain has TRBV15 and TRBJ1-1, with 7 bases identical to TRBD1. Germline-derived CDR1 and CDR2 are LNHNV and YYDKDF (reference sequence). CDR3 size: 16 residues. The CDR3: CATSRGQGITNTEVFF. The CDR3 DNA sequence: TGTGCCACCAGCAGAGGACAGGGTATAACGAACACTGAAGTTTTCTTT.